This entry lists 18 T cell receptor beta chains sequenced from one sample in a study of response to subunit inactivated influenza vaccine. TCRdb re-called the RT-PCR reads through MiXCR, storing one row per CDR3 protein. The repertoire consists of more than 400,000 distinct CDR3 sequences, with approximately 6.9% occurring once and the leading ten covering approximately 14%. Sequencing was performed on PBMCs from blood, taken approximately 25 months after vaccination. The receptor set was obtained from a man aged 45-69 years who received an inactivated influenza vaccine.

This clonotype was counted a few times. A much larger clone differs by one base, so this may be a read error. The chain recombines TRBV6-5 with TRBJ2-5; D not certain. Germline V gene sequence: CDR1 MNHEY, CDR2 SVGAGI. V was trimmed by 2 bases and J by 5 bases, leaving 3 bases between them. CDR3 length: 11 residues. The CDR3, as DNA: TGTGCCAGCAGTTACGCTGAGACCCAGTACTTC. Its translation: CASSYAETQYF.

The rearrangement links TRBV6-1 to TRBJ2-7, with TRBD1 matching over 10 bases. V was clipped by 6 bases and J by 6 bases; unmatched bases: 8. Germline V gives CDR1 MNHNS, CDR2 SASEGT. The CDR3 loop spans 14 amino acids. The CDR3 loop reads CASRVTGDRGEQYF. The CDR3 nucleotides read TGTGCCAGCAGAGTGACAGGGGACAGGGGCGAGCAGTACTTC.

This clonotype was recorded many times. CDR3 sequence (DNA): TGCGCCAGCAGCTTAGAGGGCCAGGGGGTCAATGAGCAGTTCTTC. Protein: CASSLEGQGVNEQFF. The chain uses TRBV5-1 and TRBJ2-1; TRBD1 agrees at 7 bases. With 2 bases clipped from V and 6 bases from J, the junction kept 8 bases outside the gene matches. Germline values: CDR1 SGHRS, CDR2 YFSETQ. The CDR3 extends over 15 amino acids. Combining the CDR3 with reference TRBV5-1 and TRBJ2-1 gives the whole variable domain KAGVTQTPRYLIKTRGQQVTLSCSPISGHRSVSWYQQTPGQGLQFLFEYFSETQRNKGNFPGRFSGRQFSNSRSEMNVSTLELGDSALYLCASSLEGQGVNEQFFGPGTRLTVL.

Only a few counts were recorded for this clonotype. The genes are TRBV28 and TRBJ2-2, with D unclear. CDR1 is MDHEN and CDR2 is SYDVKM in the germline V gene. V lost 5 bases, J lost 8 bases, and 9 bases lay in between. CDR3 length equals 12 residues. The CDR3 DNA follows: TGTGCCAGCAGTACCTTTAAGGGGGAGCTGTTTTTT. Encoded protein: CASSTFKGELFF. The full variable domain, its missing parts supplied by reference TRBV28 and TRBJ2-2, is DVKVTQSSRYLVKRTGEKVFLECVQDMDHENMFWYRQDPGLGLRLIYFSYDVKMKEKGDIPEGYSVSREKKERFSLILESASTNQTSMYLCASSTFKGELFFGEGSRLTVL.

The table lists this clonotype with many counts. The rearrangement uses TRBV10-3 and TRBJ2-5; 8 bases are a match to TRBD1. CDR1 and CDR2 (germline): ENHRY, SYGVKD. The V segment lost 7 bases and the J segment 5 bases; nucleotides outside the gene matches: 12. The CDR3 has 15 amino acids. The CDR3 region is CAIKNGQGVWETQYF. CDR3 DNA: TGTGCCATCAAGAACGGACAGGGCGTTTGGGAGACCCAGTACTTC.

This clonotype was detected ten times or more. The V gene is TRBV28, the J gene TRBJ2-5; tentative D call: TRBD1 (6 bases). Germline CDR1 reads MDHEN; CDR2 reads SYDVKM. The CDR3 loop spans 13 amino acids. Trimming removed 6 bases at V and 4 bases at J, with 12 bases between. The CDR3 bases are TGTGCCAGCAGGGAACAGGGACGAGAGACCCAGTACTTC. Protein product: CASREQGRETQYF. Together with reference TRBV28 and TRBJ2-5, the CDR3 gives the full variable domain: DVKVTQSSRYLVKRTGEKVFLECVQDMDHENMFWYRQDPGLGLRLIYFSYDVKMKEKGDIPEGYSVSREKKERFSLILESASTNQTSMYLCASREQGRETQYFGPGTRLLVL.

The table lists this clonotype with many counts. The J gene is TRBJ1-1, the V gene TRBV18; 7 positions match TRBD1. The CDR3 sequence is 13 residues long. Trimming at V came to 5 bases and at J to 5 bases, leaving 5 bases not matched to a gene. Germline CDR1 and CDR2: KGHSH and LQKENI. The CDR3 sequence is CASSRQGPTEAFF. In DNA, the CDR3 is TGTGCCAGCTCAAGACAGGGTCCTACTGAAGCTTTCTTT.

Many counts were recorded for this clonotype. The chain is built from TRBV5-1 and TRBJ2-7, with a weak D call TRBD2 (5 bases). Germline lookup yields CDR1 SGHRS and CDR2 YFSETQ. V lost 4 bases to trimming and J lost 0 bases, with 17 bases between them. CDR3 size: 16 residues. The CDR3 region is CASSPGWTHVSYEQYF. The CDR3 DNA reads TGCGCCAGCAGCCCTGGCTGGACTCATGTCTCCTACGAGCAGTACTTC.

The genes are TRBV12-3 or TRBV12-4 and TRBJ2-2, with TRBD2 as a possible D gene (6 bases). CDR3 length: 11 amino acids. Trimming cost V 6 bases and J 11 bases, with 10 bases left between them. In DNA, the CDR3 is TGTGCCAGCAGCGGAGGGTTAGAGCTGTTTTTT. Its translation: CASSGGLELFF.

This clonotype was recorded many times. V usage is TRBV7-2 and J usage is TRBJ2-7; the match to TRBD1 covers 9 bases. The junction had 7 bases not matched to a gene; V was cut back by 3 bases and J by 7 bases. The V gene's germline CDR1 is SGHTA and CDR2 FQGNSA. The CDR3 has 14 residues. The CDR3 region has the DNA TGTGCCAGCAGCTTTACAGGGGGCGCGGGGGAGCAGTACTTC. As protein: CASSFTGGAGEQYF.

The rearrangement uses TRBV12-3 or TRBV12-4 and TRBJ1-3; the D gene is possibly TRBD1 (5 bases). V dropped 3 bases and J dropped 3 bases, with 9 bases sitting between them. The CDR3 extends over 14 amino acids. The CDR3 DNA follows: TGTGCCAGCAGTTTTGGGGGTGGTGGAAACACCATATATTTT. Its translation: CASSFGGGGNTIYF.

The rearrangement uses TRBV7-2 and TRBJ2-2; 7 bases are shared with TRBD2. CDR3 length: 17 amino acids. Germline CDR1 is SGHTA and CDR2 is FQGNSA. J was trimmed by 5 bases and V by 2 bases; bases with no gene match: 11. The CDR3 spells CASSLYSSGQRTGELFF. Here the CDR3 DNA reads TGTGCCAGCAGCTTATACTCTAGCGGCCAGAGGACCGGGGAGCTGTTTTTT.

This clonotype has only a few counts. The rearrangement joins TRBV28 to TRBJ1-3; 10 bases are a match to TRBD1. Trimming took 5 bases from V and 8 from J; bases not matched to a gene: 12. The germline gives CDR1 MDHEN, CDR2 SYDVKM. This CDR3 contains 16 residues. CDR3 coding DNA: TGTGCCAGCAGTGAAAACTCCGACAGGGGGCCATACACCATATATTTT. Its translation is CASSENSDRGPYTIYF.

This clonotype was observed a few times. This chain uses TRBV9 with TRBJ1-1, with TRBD1 matching 9 bases. This CDR3 has 15 residues. J was trimmed by 5 bases and V by 4 bases; bases with no gene match: 9. Germline CDR1 is SGDLS and CDR2 is YYNGEE. DNA of the CDR3: TGTGCCAGCAGCACCGCCCCCGACAGGGGGACTGAAGCTTTCTTT. Its translation is CASSTAPDRGTEAFF.

Many counts were recorded for this clonotype. This chain links TRBV12-3 or TRBV12-4 with TRBJ1-1; 7 nucleotides align to TRBD1. Trimming removed 7 bases from V and 1 base from J; junction bases left unmatched: 6. CDR3 length: 14 residues. Written as DNA, the CDR3 is TGTGCCAGCACCGCGGACAGGAAGAACACTGAAGCTTTCTTT. Its protein product is CASTADRKNTEAFF.

This clonotype was observed many times. This sequence joins TRBV27 and TRBJ1-1; TRBD1 is a possible D gene (6 bases). Trimming took off 3 bases at V and 3 bases at J, with 14 bases between the two ends. This CDR3 has 15 residues. Germline values: CDR1 MNHEY, CDR2 SMNVEV (reference sequence). In nucleotides, the CDR3 is TGTGCCAGCAGTTTTCTTGGGGGCAGGTACACTGAAGCTTTCTTT. This codes for CASSFLGGRYTEAFF.

The chain couples TRBV7-2 to TRBJ2-7; tentatively, D is TRBD1 or TRBD2 (5 bases each). From germline, CDR1 is SGHTA and CDR2 FQGNSA. The germline V and J ends were trimmed by 2 bases and 0 bases, with 11 bases remaining between them. There are 15 residues in the CDR3. This chain's CDR3 is CASSLQGASSYEQYF. As DNA, the CDR3 is TGTGCCAGCAGCTTACAGGGAGCAAGCTCCTACGAGCAGTACTTC.

About this clonotype: At one end the junction does not follow the germline gene, possibly because of a read error. The chain is built from TRBV9 and TRBJ1-4, with D unresolved. The germline gives CDR1 SGDLS, CDR2 YYNGEE. This CDR3 is built from 15 residues. The CDR3, as DNA: TGTGCCAGAAGCGCCCGTTCCTCAACTAATGAAAAACTGTTTTTT. Translated: CARSARSSTNEKLFF.